This is a list of T cell receptor beta chains from one sample in a study of T cells in tumors after PD-1 blockade. TCRdb keeps only in-frame clones here, not all; method: immunoSEQ multiplex PCR. The sample records about 33,000 clones, just under 80% being singletons. The sequences come from PBMCs, collected before anti-PD-1 treatment. The receptors shown here come from a human donor with basal cell carcinoma. CDR3s leave out the opening cysteine and the closing phenylalanine or tryptophan.

cdr3_length j_call v_call cdr3_aa
11 TRBJ2-7 TRBV7-2 ASSSSTSYEQY
9 TRBJ1-2 TRBV30 AWSTNYGYT
11 TRBJ1-1 TRBV2 ASSDSENTEAF
13 TRBJ1-2 TRBV2 ASSEEERYNYGYT
11 TRBJ2-5 TRBV6-6 ASSPGPQETQY
12 TRBJ2-2 TRBV15 ATSRDRAAGELF
12 TRBJ1-3 TRBV14 ASSRGFSGNTIY
9 TRBJ1-2 TRBV2 ASTSIYGYT
12 TRBJ1-2 TRBV20-1 SASLFRAEYGYT
13 TRBJ2-7 TRBV28 ASSLLTGVSYEQY
12 TRBJ1-5 TRBV19 ASSQPGGGQPQH
11 TRBJ1-4 TRBV7-9 ASSSNLGEKLF
13 TRBJ2-7 TRBV6-2/TRBV6-3 ASSPQPQGAGEQY
13 TRBJ2-1 TRBV18 ASSPPAVGPSEQF
15 TRBJ2-3 TRBV27 ASSPPRGGRSLNTQY
13 TRBJ2-1 TRBV3-1/TRBV3-2 ASSHRRYKHNEQF
12 TRBJ1-1 TRBV7-2 ASSLSYLNTEAF
11 TRBJ2-7 TRBV6-5 ASGTDLTYEQY
13 TRBJ1-2 TRBV27 ASSASGQGLVGYT
12 TRBJ2-3 TRBV6-4 ASRALAGADTQY
14 TRBJ2-3 TRBV4-3 ASSQEGAGQADTQY
10 TRBJ1-1 TRBV10-3 AISGGGPEAF
12 TRBJ2-5 TRBV15 ATRTGRVQETQY
13 TRBJ1-1 TRBV19 ASSKDRLANTEAF
12 TRBJ1-1 TRBV3-1/TRBV3-2 ASSLDLRGTEAF
12 TRBJ2-1 TRBV28 ASSSAGGANEQF
12 TRBJ2-7 TRBV27 ASSPWTGSNEQY
11 TRBJ1-1 TRBV5-1 ASSRRPNTEAF
12 TRBJ1-1 TRBV5-5 ASSLAVSNTEAF
13 TRBJ2-3 TRBV5-4 ASSFERGFTDTQY
10 TRBJ2-1 TRBV12-3/TRBV12-4 ASSRTTNEQF
13 TRBJ1-2 TRBV6-5 ASNVRQGLNYGYT
13 TRBJ2-7 TRBV5-6 ASSLGVNRRNEQY
12 TRBJ2-4 TRBV6-5 ASSPPSGHHIQY
16 TRBJ2-6 TRBV28 ASSLYRVGPQGANVLT
12 TRBJ2-1 TRBV7-2 ASSLTSVWDEQF
10 TRBJ2-7 TRBV21-1 ASSKSRLEQY